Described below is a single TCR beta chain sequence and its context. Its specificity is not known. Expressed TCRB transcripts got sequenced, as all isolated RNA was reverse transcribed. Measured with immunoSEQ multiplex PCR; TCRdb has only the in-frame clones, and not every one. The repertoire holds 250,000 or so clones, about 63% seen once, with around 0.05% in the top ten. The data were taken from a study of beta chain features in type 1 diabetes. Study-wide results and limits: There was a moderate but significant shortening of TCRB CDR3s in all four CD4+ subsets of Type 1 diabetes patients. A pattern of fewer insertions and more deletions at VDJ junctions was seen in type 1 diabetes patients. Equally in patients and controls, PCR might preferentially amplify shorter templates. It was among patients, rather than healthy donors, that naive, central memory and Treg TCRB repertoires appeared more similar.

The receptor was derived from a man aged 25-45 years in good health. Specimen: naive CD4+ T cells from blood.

Here the CDR3 reads CASSQDRASGYEQYF. Written as DNA, the CDR3 is TGCGCCAGCAGCCAAGATAGGGCTAGCGGGTACGAGCAGTACTTC. The chain joins TRBV4-3 to TRBJ2-7; 8 positions match TRBD2. The CDR3 extends over 15 amino acids. Germline V CDR1 and CDR2: LGHNA, YSLEER. V gave up 0 bases and J gave up 4 bases; unmatched junction bases: 5.